What follows are 30 T cell receptor beta chains derived from one specimen sequenced in a study of blood T cell repertoires in COVID-19. Sequencing was performed with immunoSEQ multiplex PCR; in TCRdb, only in-frame clones are kept and a portion is missing. The repertoire includes approximately 130,000 clones, around 89% of them detected once, and 7.6% sits in the top ten. The material sequenced was peripheral blood. Receptors originate from a man aged 50 to 60 with acute or convalescent COVID-19.

J is TRBJ2-5 and V is TRBV5-6; 8 bases align to TRBD1. The CDR3 is 16 residues long. CDR1 SGHDT and CDR2 YYEEEE come from the germline V gene. V lost 3 bases and J lost 2; bases outside the gene matches: 9. The CDR3 reads CASSYDRDRYQETQYF. In DNA form, the CDR3 reads TGTGCCAGCAGCTACGACCGGGACAGGTATCAAGAGACCCAGTACTTC.

V is TRBV27 and J is TRBJ2-7; 8 positions agree with TRBD1. There are 15 residues in the CDR3. CDR1 is MNHEY and CDR2 is SMNVEV in the germline V gene (reference sequence). Losses at the gene ends were 3 bases for V and 5 bases for J; bases not matched to a gene: 9. The CDR3 reads CASSLGTGWGHEQYF. The CDR3 coding sequence is TGTGCCAGCAGTTTGGGGACAGGATGGGGCCACGAGCAGTACTTC.

The CDR3 protein is CASSRDSLGNTEAFF. CDR3 sequence (DNA): TGCGCCAGCAGCCGGGACAGTCTGGGGAACACTGAAGCTTTCTTT. This chain uses TRBV5-1 with TRBJ1-1; 7 bases fit TRBD1. Germline-derived CDR1 and CDR2 are SGHRS and YFSETQ. The junction had 7 bases not matched to a gene; V was cut back by 4 bases and J by 1 base. The CDR3 spans 15 residues.

The CDR3 loop is CASRMGANTEAFF. For the CDR3, the DNA is TGTGCCAGTAGGATGGGCGCGAACACTGAAGCTTTCTTT. The gene calls are TRBV19 and TRBJ1-1; no clear D. CDR3 length: 13 amino acids. Trimming shortened V by 6 bases and J by 1 base, and 9 bases separated the two germline ends. The V gene's germline CDR1 is LNHDA and CDR2 SQIVND (reference sequence).

This clone was counted a single time. This rearrangement joins TRBV14 to TRBJ2-1, with TRBD2 matching over 7 bases. V trimming: 1 base; J trimming: 4 bases; junction bases outside the gene matches: 7. Looked up from germline, CDR1 is SGHDN and CDR2 is FVKESK. CDR3 length: 16 residues. The CDR3 spells CASSQGLGGGYNEQFF. Written as DNA, the CDR3 is TGTGCCAGCAGCCAAGGTTTGGGGGGAGGGTACAATGAGCAGTTCTTC.

The chain combines TRBV28 with TRBJ2-5; possibly TRBD1 for D (6 bases). Germline lookup yields CDR1 MDHEN and CDR2 SYDVKM. The V end lost 8 bases, the J end lost 4 bases, and 20 bases lay between the germline ends. The CDR3 contains 15 residues. This CDR3 reads CASGQDIQGSETQYF. CDR3 sequence (DNA): TGTGCCAGCGGACAAGACATCCAGGGGTCAGAGACCCAGTACTTC.

For the CDR3, the DNA is TGTGCCAGCACGGGGTCTGCCTACGAGCAGTACTTC. Amino acids: CASTGSAYEQYF. The chain uses TRBV6-5 and TRBJ2-7; D is perhaps TRBD2 (5 bases). There are 12 residues in the CDR3. Trimming left V 7 bases short and J 2 bases short, with 9 bases between. Germline V CDR1 and CDR2: MNHEY, SVGAGI.

The chain links TRBV18 to TRBJ2-4, with a tentative D call TRBD2 (6 bases). V was pared by 0 bases and J by 6 bases, with 18 bases between. The CDR3 has 17 amino acids. Germline loops: CDR1 KGHSH, CDR2 LQKENI. CDR3 coding DNA: TGTGCCAGCTCACCACCGGTAGCGGATTTAAGGAGAAACATTCAGTACTTC. Its translation: CASSPPVADLRRNIQYF.

For the CDR3, the DNA is TGTGCCAGCAGCGGGAGCCCCAGGGCAGATACGCAGTATTTT. It yields the protein CASSGSPRADTQYF. The chain joins TRBV9 to TRBJ2-3; possible D gene TRBD1, 5 bases. Per germline, CDR1 SGDLS and CDR2 YYNGEE. The CDR3 sequence is 14 residues long. V was trimmed by 3 bases and J by 4 bases, leaving 12 bases between them.

This clone was found once. This chain connects TRBV9 to TRBJ2-7, with 7 positions matching TRBD2. The CDR3 runs to 12 residues. CDR1 is SGDLS and CDR2 is YYNGEE in the germline V gene. V lost 7 bases to trimming and J lost 5 bases; unmatched junction nucleotides: 6. The CDR3 DNA reads TGTGCCAGCGGGGGGGAACTCAACGAGCAGTACTTC. It codes for CASGGELNEQYF.

The chain recombines TRBV10-3 with TRBJ1-4; D perhaps matches TRBD1 (6 bases). Germline V gene data show CDR1 as ENHRY and CDR2 as SYGVKD. V gave up 6 bases and J gave up 3 bases, with 14 bases separating them. This CDR3 has 15 residues. CDR3 DNA: TGTGCCATCAGGGCAGAGGGGGTGGCTAATGAAAAACTGTTTTTT. Encoded protein: CAIRAEGVANEKLFF.

This clone was seen more than once but under ten times. V gene TRBV7-2 combines with J gene TRBJ1-1; D ambiguous. The V gene's germline CDR1 is SGHTA and CDR2 FQGNSA. V was shortened by 7 bases and J by 2 bases, with 11 bases between the two germline ends. This CDR3 is 13 amino acids long. The chain's CDR3 is CASNIQRNTEAFF. In nucleotides, the CDR3 is TGTGCCAGCAACATACAGAGAAACACTGAAGCTTTCTTT.

The J gene is TRBJ1-2, the V gene TRBV7-9; D is unresolved. V shed 5 bases and J shed 9 bases, with 19 bases lying between them. The CDR3 spans 14 residues. Germline loops: CDR1 SEHNR, CDR2 FQNEAQ (reference sequence). The CDR3 nucleotides read TGTGCCAGCAGCCCGTCGCGGGCCGGGAACAGCTACACCTTC. Residues: CASSPSRAGNSYTF.

Only a few counts were recorded for this clone. This chain connects TRBV19 to TRBJ2-1, with D perhaps TRBD2 (5 bases). The CDR3 totals 13 residues. Germline CDR1 is LNHDA and CDR2 is SQIVND (reference sequence). Trimming took off 5 bases at V and 6 bases at J, with 11 bases between the two ends. Here the CDR3 DNA reads TGTGCCAGTAGTGCGGGCCCGGGCAATGAGCAGTTCTTC. Its protein product is CASSAGPGNEQFF.

This chain connects TRBV11-3 to TRBJ2-1; 7 bases match TRBD1. Trimming cost V 5 bases and J 3 bases; bases outside gene matches: 7. CDR1 SGHNT and CDR2 YENEEA come from the germline V gene. This CDR3 comprises 15 residues. CDR3 loop: CASSPRQGDYNEQFF. DNA of the CDR3: TGTGCCAGCAGCCCCCGGCAGGGGGACTACAATGAGCAGTTCTTC.

J is TRBJ2-5 and V is TRBV5-5; no clear D gene. This CDR3 has 15 residues. CDR1 and CDR2 (germline): SGHKS, YYEKEE (reference sequence). V shed 2 bases and J shed 7 bases, with 18 bases lying between them. In DNA form, the CDR3 reads TGTGCCAGCAGCTTTGACGTAGGATCGGGTAGGACCCAGTACTTC. This sequence encodes CASSFDVGSGRTQYF.

V and J are TRBV19 and TRBJ2-7; 7 bases line up with TRBD1. V lost 4 bases and J lost 2; bases outside the gene matches: 8. This CDR3 spans 15 amino acids. Germline CDR1 and CDR2: LNHDA and SQIVND (reference sequence). The CDR3 reads CASSTRTGLPYEQYF. In DNA form, the CDR3 reads TGTGCCAGTAGTACCCGGACAGGTCTACCCTACGAGCAGTACTTC.

The chain is built from TRBV18 and TRBJ2-2, with 7 positions matching TRBD2. Germline V CDR1 and CDR2: KGHSH, LQKENI. V was clipped by 3 bases and J by 0 bases; unmatched bases: 4. CDR3 length: 16 residues. DNA of the CDR3: TGTGCCAGCTCACCGTTAAGCGGGGCGAACACCGGGGAGCTGTTTTTT. It specifies CASSPLSGANTGELFF.

The chain employs TRBV5-4 and TRBJ2-1; 7 nucleotides align to TRBD2. The CDR3 has 15 residues. Unmatched junction bases numbered 9, after V lost 3 bases and J lost 6 bases. The germline gives CDR1 SGHNT, CDR2 YYREEE (reference sequence). The CDR3 DNA reads as TGTGCCAGCAGCTCCCGCGGGGGTGGGTTCAATGAGCAGTTCTTC. It is translated as CASSSRGGGFNEQFF.

The V gene is TRBV28, the J gene TRBJ2-3; no definite D call. The V gene lost 3 bases and the J gene lost 2 bases, with 6 bases spanning the gap. The CDR3 is 13 residues long. Germline CDR1 reads MDHEN; CDR2 reads SYDVKM. In DNA form, the CDR3 reads TGTGCCAGCAGTTTCAGGTACACAGATACGCAGTATTTT. Its protein is CASSFRYTDTQYF. Complete variable domain (other parts from reference TRBV28 and TRBJ2-3): DVKVTQSSRYLVKRTGEKVFLECVQDMDHENMFWYRQDPGLGLRLIYFSYDVKMKEKGDIPEGYSVSREKKERFSLILESASTNQTSMYLCASSFRYTDTQYFGPGTRLTVL.

The chain couples TRBV18 to TRBJ2-6, with a weak D call TRBD1 (7 bases). The length of the CDR3 is 18 residues. Germline lookup yields CDR1 KGHSH and CDR2 LQKENI. The germline V and J ends were trimmed by 2 bases and 1 base, with 15 bases remaining between them. CDR3 DNA sequence: TGTGCCAGCTCACCATTATCAGGGGGGAGTTCTGGGGCCAACGTCCTGACTTTC. Translating it yields CASSPLSGGSSGANVLTF. Together with reference TRBV18 and TRBJ2-6, the CDR3 gives the full variable domain: NAGVMQNPRHLVRRRGQEARLRCSPMKGHSHVYWYRQLPEEGLKFMVYLQKENIIDESGMPKERFSAEFPKEGPSILRIQQVVRGDSAAYFCASSPLSGGSSGANVLTFGAGSRLTVL.

The V and J genes are TRBV30 and TRBJ2-7, with unresolved D. V was pared by 2 bases and J by 2 bases, with 13 bases between. Germline V CDR1 and CDR2: GTSNPN, SVGIG (reference sequence). The CDR3 covers 14 residues. In nucleotides, the CDR3 is TGTGCCTGGAGTCCGAGGCCGAAACCCTACGAGCAGTACTTC. Translation gives CAWSPRPKPYEQYF.

The chain has TRBV10-3 and TRBJ1-1, with 11 bases matching TRBD1. CDR3 size: 14 residues. J gave up 4 bases and V 2 bases, and 0 bases lay outside the gene matches. Germline V gives CDR1 ENHRY, CDR2 SYGVKD. This chain's CDR3 is CAISEGQGATEAFF. CDR3 nucleotide sequence: TGTGCCATCAGTGAGGGACAGGGGGCCACTGAAGCTTTCTTT.

Ten or more counts support this clone. The CDR3 DNA reads as TGTGCCAGCAGCTTAGATGGGTCCCAGGGTGGGTACTTC. Amino acids: CASSLDGSQGGYF. This rearrangement joins TRBV11-3 to TRBJ2-7; possibly TRBD1 for D (5 bases). Germline V gives CDR1 SGHNT, CDR2 YENEEA. V was trimmed by 0 bases and J by 12 bases, leaving 15 bases between them. This CDR3 region has 13 residues.

DNA of the CDR3: TGTGCCAGCGGACAGGGGAACACCGGGGAGCTGTTTTTT. This sequence encodes CASGQGNTGELFF. V is TRBV5-5 and J is TRBJ2-2, with TRBD1 identical over 8 bases. The CDR3 is 13 residues long. Germline V gene sequence: CDR1 SGHKS, CDR2 YYEKEE (reference sequence). J lost 1 base, V lost 7 bases, and 0 bases had no gene match.

The V and J genes are TRBV18 and TRBJ2-3; the match to TRBD1 covers 10 bases. This CDR3 contains 15 residues. Germline CDR1 reads KGHSH; CDR2 reads LQKENI. Trimming at V came to 3 bases and at J to 5 bases, leaving 5 bases not matched to a gene. CDR3 sequence reads: CASSPGTGAGDTQYF. The CDR3 nucleotides are TGTGCCAGCTCACCCGGGACAGGGGCCGGAGATACGCAGTATTTT.

This chain joins TRBV29-1 and TRBJ1-2, with 11 nucleotides matching TRBD1. The CDR3 length is 12 residues. Trimming took 7 bases from V and 4 from J; bases not matched to a gene: 2. Germline loops: CDR1 SQVTM, CDR2 ANQGSEA. CDR3 region: CSGGTGGYGYTF. The CDR3 bases are TGCAGCGGGGGGACAGGGGGCTATGGCTACACCTTC.

CDR3 DNA sequence: TGTGCCAGCAGCGTAGTGGGAGCTGGGGCCAACGTCCTGACTTTC. Protein product: CASSVVGAGANVLTF. V is TRBV9 and J is TRBJ2-6; a weak D match, TRBD2 (5 bases). CDR3 length: 15 residues. Looked up from germline, CDR1 is SGDLS and CDR2 is YYNGEE. V was shortened by 0 bases and J by 2 bases, with 6 bases between the two germline ends.

This chain uses TRBV6-1 with TRBJ1-2; tentatively, D is TRBD1 (5 bases). This CDR3 is 14 amino acids long. The V and J ends lost 0 bases and 5 bases respectively, with 10 bases between them. The germline V gene encodes CDR1 MNHNS and CDR2 SASEGT. The CDR3 is CASSEAGGSYGYTF. The CDR3 DNA follows: TGTGCCAGCAGTGAAGCGGGGGGATCATATGGCTACACCTTC.

The chain links TRBV5-1 to TRBJ1-5, with D possibly being TRBD1 (6 bases). V lost 4 bases and J 7 bases, leaving 18 bases between the germline ends. In germline, CDR1 is SGHRS, CDR2 YFSETQ. This CDR3 is 15 amino acids long. The CDR3 coding sequence is TGCGCCAGCAGCGCTTCAGGGGAATCGAGACAGCCCCAGCATTTT. Protein: CASSASGESRQPQHF.